The 18 T cell receptor beta chains below come from one sample, sequenced in a study of cytomegalovirus exposure and HLA in healthy donors (dated by TCRdb to about 2017). Libraries were constructed by the immunoSEQ multiplex PCR assay. For the multiplex PCR, a mixture combining 60 forward primers for TCR Vbeta segments and 13 reverse primers for TCR Jbeta segments was used. TCRdb mirrors the immuneACCESS table, restricted to in-frame sequences. Some clones are absent from its copies; in checked studies, under half trace to an unresolved V gene, and the reason for the others is unknown. Here the sample has approximately 130,000 clones; over 75% occur a single time. The top ten hold 1.5% to 2% of the sample. Sequenced sample: PBMCs. These receptors were collected from a man in his forties or fifties in good health and CMV-seronegative.

This clone was counted a single time. V gene TRBV7-9 combines with J gene TRBJ1-5, with D perhaps matching TRBD1 (6 bases). Germline CDR1 and CDR2: SEHNR and FQNEAQ (reference sequence). The V end lost 7 bases, the J end lost 4 bases, and 11 bases lay between the germline ends. This CDR3 is built from 13 residues. The CDR3 reads CASNKGGNQPQHF. CDR3 bases: TGTGCCAGCAACAAGGGGGGGAATCAGCCCCAGCATTTT.

Notes on this clone: Other DNA sequences in the sample encode the same CDR3. This chain uses TRBV5-6 with TRBJ2-6; tentatively, D is TRBD2 (7 bases). The CDR3 extends over 18 amino acids. Germline assignment: CDR1 SGHDT and CDR2 YYEEEE. Trimming took 2 bases from V and 0 from J, leaving 15 bases between them. CDR3 bases: TGTGCCAGCAGCTTCCGGGGGGCCCTAAGCTCTGGGGCCAACGTCCTGACTTTC. This encodes CASSFRGALSSGANVLTF. Together with reference TRBV5-6 and TRBJ2-6, the CDR3 gives the full variable domain: DAGVTQSPTHLIKTRGQQVTLRCSPKSGHDTVSWYQQALGQGPQFIFQYYEEEERQRGNFPDRFSGHQFPNYSSELNVNALLLGDSALYLCASSFRGALSSGANVLTFGAGSRLTVL.

The CDR3: CASGDRVLHEQFF. Written as DNA, the CDR3 is TGTGCCAGCGGGGACAGGGTATTACATGAGCAGTTCTTC. The chain has TRBV2 and TRBJ2-1; 9 bases match TRBD1. The V segment lost 8 bases and the J segment 8 bases; nucleotides outside the gene matches: 7. Germline lookup yields CDR1 SNHLY and CDR2 FYNNEI. The CDR3 consists of 13 residues.

The J gene is TRBJ2-7, the V gene TRBV18; 10 bases agree with TRBD1. This CDR3 contains 14 residues. The germline V gene has CDR1 KGHSH and CDR2 LQKENI. The V gene end was trimmed by 8 bases and the J gene end by 5 bases; junction bases not matched to a gene: 9. The CDR3 sequence is CASTTGGAKDEQYF. DNA of the CDR3: TGTGCCAGCACGACAGGGGGCGCGAAAGACGAGCAGTACTTC.

J is TRBJ1-2 and V is TRBV12-5; possibly TRBD1 for D (5 bases). The CDR3 extends over 16 amino acids. Germline values: CDR1 LGHNT, CDR2 FRNRAP. V lost 1 base and J lost 8, with 20 bases in between. The CDR3 DNA reads as TGTGCTAGTGGTTTGGCCGGACTACGGCAGGGCCACGGCTACACCTTC. This translates into CASGLAGLRQGHGYTF.

The rearrangement links TRBV5-3 to TRBJ2-7; tentative D call: TRBD1 (5 bases). TRBV5-3 is assigned to the ORF class and has an uncertain function. CDR3 size: 16 residues. The germline V and J ends were trimmed by 4 bases and 2 bases, with 19 bases remaining between them. The DNA of the CDR3 is TGTGCCAGAAGCCCTCCAGGGCTCCTATTTACCTACGAGCAGTACTTC. Translating gives CARSPPGLLFTYEQYF.

V is TRBV7-8 and J is TRBJ2-3; weak D call: TRBD1 (6 bases). Germline lookup yields CDR1 SGHVS and CDR2 FQNEAQ. The CDR3 runs 16 residues. V was clipped by 1 base and J by 6 bases, with 17 bases between them. The DNA for the CDR3 is TGTGCCAGCAGCTTAGGTGGACAGACCTTCGGGGATACGCAGTATTTT. This encodes CASSLGGQTFGDTQYF.

The chain employs TRBV28 and TRBJ1-2; D ambiguous. Trimming cost V 2 bases and J 7 bases, with 20 bases left between them. This CDR3 region has 16 residues. Germline CDR1 and CDR2: MDHEN and SYDVKM. The CDR3, as DNA: TGTGCCAGCAGTTTACTCCAGGTCCAAGCACCCGGTGGCTACACCTTC. Translated: CASSLLQVQAPGGYTF.

The chain joins TRBV14 to TRBJ1-3; TRBD1 agrees at 8 bases. Germline-derived CDR1 and CDR2 are SGHDN and FVKESK. With 5 bases clipped from V and 3 bases from J, the junction kept 6 bases outside the gene matches. The CDR3 extends over 15 amino acids. The chain's CDR3 is CASSKRQGFGNTIYF. The DNA for the CDR3 is TGTGCCAGCAGCAAAAGACAGGGGTTTGGAAACACCATATATTTT. Together with reference TRBV14 and TRBJ1-3, the CDR3 gives the full variable domain: EAGVTQFPSHSVIEKGQTVTLRCDPISGHDNLYWYRRVMGKEIKFLLHFVKESKQDESGMPNNRFLAERTGGTYSTLKVQPAELEDSGVYFCASSKRQGFGNTIYFGEGSWLTVV.

This clone was observed once. The chain couples TRBV5-1 to TRBJ2-1; 13 nucleotides agree with TRBD2. Germline assignment: CDR1 SGHRS and CDR2 YFSETQ. This CDR3 spans 16 amino acids. V shed 4 bases and J 3 bases; nucleotides not matched to a gene: 4. The chain's CDR3 is CASSDGTSGIYNEQFF. CDR3 nucleotides: TGCGCCAGCAGCGACGGGACTAGCGGGATCTACAATGAGCAGTTCTTC.

The chain carries TRBV27 and TRBJ2-5; 7 bases match TRBD2. The J call may be in error: the DNA end matches TRBJ2-7 better. Germline V gene data show CDR1 as MNHEY and CDR2 as SMNVEV (reference sequence). The CDR3 has 15 amino acids. Written as DNA, the CDR3 is TGTGCCAGCAGCTCGGGACTGGTTCGGGGGGACGAGCAGTACTTC. It codes for CASSSGLVRGDEQYF.

The CDR3 nucleotides read TGTGCCAGCAGCCTCAAGACTAGCCAAGAGACCCAGTACTTC. Amino acid sequence: CASSLKTSQETQYF. The gene calls are TRBV5-4 and TRBJ2-5; tentatively, D is TRBD2 (6 bases). Trimming pared 4 bases from V and 1 base from J, leaving 11 bases between. This CDR3 has 14 residues. The germline V gene encodes CDR1 SGHNT and CDR2 YYREEE (reference sequence).

The rearrangement uses TRBV11-2 and TRBJ2-7; no clear D. Germline V gene data show CDR1 as SGHAT and CDR2 as FQNNGV. The CDR3 has 14 residues. Deletions cut 4 bases from V and 2 bases from J, with 12 bases between. Written as DNA, the CDR3 is TGTGCCAGCAGCTATACAACGGGTGCCTACGAGCAGTACTTC. Translation: CASSYTTGAYEQYF. The entire variable domain, with the rest obtained from reference TRBV11-2 and TRBJ2-7, is as follows: EAGVAQSPRYKIIEKRQSVAFWCNPISGHATLYWYQQILGQGPKLLIQFQNNGVVDDSQLPKDRFSAERLKGVDSTLKIQPAKLEDSAVYLCASSYTTGAYEQYFGPGTRLTVT.

The chain uses TRBV28 and TRBJ2-2, with 7 bases matching TRBD2. Germline loops: CDR1 MDHEN, CDR2 SYDVKM. J gave up 2 bases and V 7 bases, and 7 bases lay outside the gene matches. CDR3 length equals 15 residues. CDR3 sequence: CASKSGGINTGELFF. DNA of the CDR3: TGTGCCAGCAAATCCGGGGGGATTAACACCGGGGAGCTGTTTTTT.

This clone was counted a few times. The rearrangement links TRBV6-6 to TRBJ1-2; 9 nucleotides match TRBD1. The ends lost 6 bases at V and 6 bases at J; junction bases unmatched: 8. The CDR3 is made up of 14 amino acids. The germline CDR1 and CDR2 sequences are MNHNY and SVGAGI (reference sequence). The CDR3 reads CASRNRDRDDGYTF. The CDR3 DNA is TGTGCCAGCAGGAACCGGGACAGGGACGATGGCTACACCTTC.

The chain is built from TRBV27 and TRBJ1-3, with no clear D. CDR3 size: 11 residues. Germline CDR1 and CDR2: MNHEY and SMNVEV (reference sequence). The V and J ends lost 9 bases and 7 bases respectively, with 10 bases between them. The CDR3 sequence is CASLGANTIYF. DNA of the CDR3: TGTGCCAGTCTCGGAGCGAACACCATATATTTT.

The chain is built from TRBV4-2 and TRBJ2-3, with TRBD2 matching 11 bases. CDR3 length equals 16 residues. Germline-derived CDR1 and CDR2 are LGHNA and YNFKEQ. V lost 4 bases, J lost 4 bases, and 7 bases stayed unmatched. The chain's CDR3 is CASSPLTSGEPDTQYF. The CDR3 DNA sequence: TGTGCCAGCAGCCCGTTGACTAGCGGGGAACCAGATACGCAGTATTTT.

As for this clone: The junction shows a germline mismatch at one end, possibly a read error. V is TRBV4-3 and J is TRBJ1-2; unclear D gene. The CDR3 extends over 16 amino acids. Germline V gene lookup returns CDR1 LGHNA and CDR2 YSLEER. CDR3 loop: CASRPASGFSNYGYIF. CDR3 sequence (DNA): TGCGCCAGCCGCCCAGCCTCGGGTTTCTCTAACTATGGCTACATCTTC.